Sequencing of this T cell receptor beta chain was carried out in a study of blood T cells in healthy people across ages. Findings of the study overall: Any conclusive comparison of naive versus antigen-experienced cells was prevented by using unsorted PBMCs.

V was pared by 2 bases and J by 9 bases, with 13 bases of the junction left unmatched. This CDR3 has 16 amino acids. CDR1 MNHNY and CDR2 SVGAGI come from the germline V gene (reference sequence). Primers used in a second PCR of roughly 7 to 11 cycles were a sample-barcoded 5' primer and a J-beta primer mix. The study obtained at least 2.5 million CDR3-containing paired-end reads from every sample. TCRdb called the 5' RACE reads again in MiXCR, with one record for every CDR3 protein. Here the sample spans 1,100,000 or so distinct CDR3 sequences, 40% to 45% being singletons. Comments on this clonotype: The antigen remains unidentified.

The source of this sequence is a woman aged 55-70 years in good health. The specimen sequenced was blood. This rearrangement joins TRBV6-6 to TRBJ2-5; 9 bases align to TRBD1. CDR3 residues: CASSYTPTGGTTAQYF. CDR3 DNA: TGTGCCAGCAGTTACACCCCGACAGGGGGTACAACGGCCCAGTACTTC.